This record concerns one TCR beta chain sequence. Its target is not known. No conserved phenylalanine or tryptophan ends this CDR3, so it is likely a read error. The data stem from a study of tumor-infiltrating lymphocytes in primary liver carcinoma. Extraction of RNA together with DNA used roughly 20-32 mg of unsorted bulk tissue. Patients were chronically HBV-infected and treatment-naive. Findings and limits, study-wide: Just about 7.5-24% of leading clones were found in every one of five regions. Top-250-clone fractions were significantly higher in tumors than in blood (p = 0.039). Whereas tumor region pairs overlapped more, tumor-adjacent and tumor-blood pairs overlapped less.

Production of TCR beta cDNA used 500 ng total RNA together with a constant-region primer. Nested multiplex PCR, run for three rounds with slightly modified ARM-PCR, yielded TCR beta libraries. Investigators reported that the first two PCR rounds, at around 9 cycles each, used TRBV1-TRBV30 forward primers with a C-beta reverse primer. MiXCR, applied by TCRdb to the multiplex PCR reads, yields one record per CDR3 protein. The data hold tens of thousands of distinct CDR3 sequences, with around 77% observed a single time. The ends were cut back, 8 bases at V and 4 bases at J, with 18 bases in the middle. Germline V lookup: CDR1 MNHNS, CDR2 SASEGT. CDR3 length: 14 amino acids.

The V and J genes are TRBV6-1 and TRBJ2-7; D is tentatively TRBD1 or TRBD2 (6 bases each). The source is a man in his forties with primary liver carcinoma and hepatitis B virus infection. The source material was liver tumor tissue from sampling region 5. Subset here: tumor region T5, tumor centre. The CDR3 loop is CASGAGQGQYEQYL. CDR3 nucleotides: TGTGCCAGCGGTGCGGGACAAGGCCAATACGAGCAGTACTTA.